This is a list of T cell receptor beta chains from one sample in a study of cytomegalovirus exposure and HLA in healthy donors. Assay: immunoSEQ multiplex PCR; the TCRdb copy retains only in-frame clones and omits some. This repertoire shows 150,000 to 200,000 clones, roughly 83% found once; its top ten account for roughly 10%. Sequences were obtained from PBMCs. The origin of the receptors is a man aged 25 to 40 in good health and CMV-seropositive. The CDR3 runs from the conserved cysteine through the conserved F or W. The D gene is left open where the match is weak. Only part of the rows carry a size: once, few, many, or a class if the clone is expanded.

cdr3_aa	cdr3_nt	clone_size	v_call	j_call	cdr3_length	d_call
CASSYSGSGADTQYF	TGTGCCAGCAGTTACTCGGGTTCAGGGGCAGATACGCAGTATTTT	once	TRBV6-5	TRBJ2-3	15	NA
CASSLEDRAYEQYF	TGTGCCAGCAGCTTAGAAGACAGGGCGTACGAGCAGTACTTC	NA	TRBV5-4	TRBJ2-7	14	TRBD1
CASSTTSGGADTQYF	TGTGCCAGCAGCACGACTAGCGGGGGCGCAGATACGCAGTATTTT	NA	TRBV9	TRBJ2-3	15	TRBD2
CASSLTGRANTEAFF	TGTGCCAGCAGTCTCACAGGGAGGGCGAACACTGAAGCTTTCTTT	once	TRBV27	TRBJ1-1	15	NA
CATGGTGDGKLFF	TGTGCCACCGGCGGGACAGGGGACGGAAAACTGTTTTTT	NA	TRBV19	TRBJ1-4	13	TRBD1
CASSKEGAYEQYF	TGTGCCAGCAGCAAAGAGGGGGCCTACGAGCAGTACTTC	NA	TRBV21-1	TRBJ2-7	13	NA
CASSSVPAGEQYF	TGTGCCAGCAGTTCCGTTCCGGCAGGCGAGCAGTACTTC	NA	TRBV27	TRBJ2-7	13	NA
CASSLGGDHGNHQPQHF	TGTGCCAGCAGCTTAGGGGGGGACCACGGTAACCACCAGCCCCAGCATTTT	once	TRBV7-2	TRBJ1-5	17	NA
CASSDSASGANVLTF	TGTGCCAGCAGTGACTCAGCGTCTGGGGCCAACGTCCTGACTTTC	NA	TRBV6-4	TRBJ2-6	15	NA
CASSLRGPPTEAFF	TGTGCCAGCAGTTTAAGAGGGCCCCCCACTGAAGCTTTCTTT	NA	TRBV27	TRBJ1-1	14	NA
CASSVGQGNILDYGYTF	TGTGCCAGCAGCGTAGGACAGGGAAATATCTTAGACTATGGCTACACCTTC	NA	TRBV9	TRBJ1-2	17	TRBD1
CASSVGSLLNTEAFF	TGTGCCAGCAGCGTAGGGAGCCTGTTGAACACTGAAGCTTTCTTT	NA	TRBV9	TRBJ1-1	15	NA
CASSEGGSGTDTQYF	TGTGCCAGCAGTGAGGGCGGGAGCGGTACAGATACGCAGTATTTT	NA	TRBV6-4	TRBJ2-3	15	TRBD2
CASSRDSGRIGEKLFF	TGTGCCAGCAGTAGGGACAGCGGGAGAATTGGGGAAAAACTGTTTTTT	NA	TRBV9	TRBJ1-4	16	TRBD1
CASSAGGGQLEKLFF	TGTGCCAGCAGCGCCGGGGGAGGACAATTGGAAAAACTGTTTTTT	NA	TRBV9	TRBJ1-4	15	NA
CASSTRTGQETQYF	TGCGCCAGCAGCACCAGGACAGGCCAAGAGACCCAGTACTTC	NA	TRBV5-1	TRBJ2-5	14	TRBD1
CASCKGLASDTQYF	TGTGCCAGCTGTAAGGGACTAGCGTCAGATACGCAGTATTTT	NA	TRBV9	TRBJ2-3	14	TRBD2
CAIQTSGLSGEQFF	TGTGCCATTCAGACTAGCGGGTTGTCGGGTGAGCAGTTCTTC	NA	TRBV2	TRBJ2-1	14	TRBD2
CASKTGTGNNEQYF	TGTGCCAGCAAGACGGGGACAGGGAACAACGAGCAGTACTTC	NA	TRBV27	TRBJ2-7	14	TRBD1
CASSLFTGAYEQYF	TGTGCCAGCAGCTTATTCACAGGGGCCTACGAGCAGTACTTC	NA	TRBV7-8	TRBJ2-7	14	TRBD1
CASSHNTGASYEQYF	TGTGCCAGCAGTCACAACACAGGAGCCTCCTACGAGCAGTACTTC	NA	TRBV6-5	TRBJ2-7	15	NA
CASSPKSDTEAFF	TGTGCCAGCAGCCCAAAGTCGGACACTGAAGCTTTCTTT	once	TRBV6-5	TRBJ1-1	13	NA
CASSSRLAGGTTSTDTQYF	TGTGCCAGCAGCTCTCGACTAGCGGGAGGAACTACTAGCACAGATACGCAGTATTTT	NA	TRBV21-1	TRBJ2-3	19	NA
CASKVTGYSNQPQHF	TGCGCCAGCAAGGTAACAGGGTATAGCAATCAGCCCCAGCATTTT	few	TRBV4-1	TRBJ1-5	15	NA
CASSVTGYNEQFF	TGTGCCAGCAGCGTAACGGGATACAATGAGCAGTTCTTC	NA	TRBV9	TRBJ2-1	13	NA
CASSIRQDLPNTEAFF	TGTGCCAGCAGCATTAGACAGGACCTCCCGAACACTGAAGCTTTCTTT	NA	TRBV9	TRBJ1-1	16	NA
CASSLWTSTNTGELFF	TGTGCCAGCAGCCTTTGGACTAGCACGAACACCGGGGAGCTGTTTTTT	NA	TRBV7-2	TRBJ2-2	16	TRBD2
CAIPRAGNTNTGELFF	TGTGCCATCCCTAGAGCGGGAAATACGAACACCGGGGAGCTGTTTTTT	NA	TRBV10-3	TRBJ2-2	16	TRBD2
CASSTRQGVGYNEQFF	TGTGCCAGCAGTACCAGACAGGGAGTAGGCTACAATGAGCAGTTCTTC	once	TRBV27	TRBJ2-1	16	TRBD1
CASRGSGVVPYEQYF	TGTGCCAGCAGGGGATCAGGGGTAGTGCCCTACGAGCAGTACTTC	NA	TRBV6-1	TRBJ2-7	15	NA
CASSCGLASQETQYF	TGTGCCAGCAGCTGCGGACTAGCGAGTCAAGAGACCCAGTACTTC	few	TRBV7-4	TRBJ2-5	15	TRBD2
CASSGRGPEKLFF	TGTGCCAGCAGCGGGAGAGGCCCGGAAAAACTGTTTTTT	NA	TRBV7-4	TRBJ1-4	13	NA
CSVASANGDTQYF	TGCAGCGTTGCTAGCGCGAACGGGGATACGCAGTATTTT	NA	TRBV29-1	TRBJ2-3	13	NA
CASSPPGQGKEQYF	TGTGCCAGCTCACCACCGGGACAGGGAAAGGAGCAGTACTTC	once	TRBV18	TRBJ2-7	14	TRBD1
CASSLAVTSDSYEQYF	TGCGCCAGCAGCTTGGCCGTAACTAGCGACTCCTACGAGCAGTACTTC	NA	TRBV5-1	TRBJ2-7	16	TRBD2
CASSYDRGNYYGYTF	TGTGCCAGCAGTTACGACAGGGGAAATTACTATGGCTACACCTTC	NA	TRBV6-5	TRBJ1-2	15	TRBD1
CASSQDRQGEHGYTF	TGTGCCAGCAGCCAAGACCGACAGGGGGAACATGGCTACACCTTC	NA	TRBV4-2	TRBJ1-2	15	TRBD1
CASSLAPHENRINQPQHF	TGTGCCAGCAGCTTGGCCCCCCATGAAAACAGGATCAATCAGCCCCAGCATTTT	once	TRBV5-8	TRBJ1-5	18	NA
CASSHSGNSYEQYF	TGTGCCAGCAGCCATAGCGGGAACTCCTACGAGCAGTACTTC	NA	TRBV14	TRBJ2-7	14	TRBD2
CASSQSPNSPLHF	TGCGCCAGCAGCCAATCTCCTAATTCACCCCTCCACTTT	NA	TRBV4-3	TRBJ1-6	13	NA
CASSGDRGLWDEQYF	TGTGCCAGTAGTGGGGACAGGGGGCTCTGGGACGAGCAGTACTTC	NA	TRBV19	TRBJ2-7	15	TRBD1
CASSYSSGAGNTIYF	TGTGCCAGCAGTTACTCGTCGGGGGCTGGAAACACCATATATTTT	NA	TRBV6-5	TRBJ1-3	15	NA
CASSPTGTRGETQYF	TGTGCCAGCTCACCCACCGGGACTAGGGGTGAGACCCAGTACTTC	NA	TRBV18	TRBJ2-5	15	TRBD2
CASSDGFLGGSGREQYF	TGTGCCAGCAGCGACGGGTTTTTGGGCGGGAGTGGGCGCGAGCAGTACTTC	NA	TRBV11-3	TRBJ2-7	17	TRBD2
CASSPRPLSYNEQFF	TGTGCCAGCAGTCCCAGGCCCCTCTCCTACAATGAGCAGTTCTTC	few	TRBV27	TRBJ2-1	15	NA
CASSDGTGGRNTEAFF	TGTGCCAGCAGCGACGGGACAGGGGGCCGAAACACTGAAGCTTTCTTT	NA	TRBV7-3	TRBJ1-1	16	TRBD1
CASSQDKRVTYEQYF	TGTGCCAGCAGCCAAGACAAGAGGGTTACCTACGAGCAGTACTTC	NA	TRBV14	TRBJ2-7	15	NA
CASSRTVINEQFF	TGTGCCAGCAGTCGGACAGTAATCAATGAGCAGTTCTTC	NA	TRBV6-5	TRBJ2-1	13	NA